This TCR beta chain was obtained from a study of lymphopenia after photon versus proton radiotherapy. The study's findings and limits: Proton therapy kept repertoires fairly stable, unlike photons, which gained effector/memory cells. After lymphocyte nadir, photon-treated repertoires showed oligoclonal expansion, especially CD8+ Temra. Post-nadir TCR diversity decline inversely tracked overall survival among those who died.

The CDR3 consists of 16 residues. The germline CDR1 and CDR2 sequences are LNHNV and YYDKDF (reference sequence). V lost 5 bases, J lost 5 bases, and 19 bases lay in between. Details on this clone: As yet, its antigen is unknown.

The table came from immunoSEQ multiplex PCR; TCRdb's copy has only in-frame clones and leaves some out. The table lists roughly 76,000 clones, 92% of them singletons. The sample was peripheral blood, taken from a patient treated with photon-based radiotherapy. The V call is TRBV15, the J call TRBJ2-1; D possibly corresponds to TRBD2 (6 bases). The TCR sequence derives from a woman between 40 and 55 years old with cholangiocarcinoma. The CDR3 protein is CATSGGLRDLHNEQFF. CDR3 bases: TGTGCCACCAGCGGGGGACTCCGGGACTTGCACAATGAGCAGTTCTTC.